Presented here are 26 T cell receptor beta chains from one specimen sequenced in a study of regulatory T cells in long-lasting Graves disease. CDR3-region Arm-PCR and iRepertoire HTBI primers produced the TCR beta libraries. Using its own MiXCR run on the multiplex PCR reads, TCRdb lists one record per CDR3 protein. The sample consists of 560,000 or so distinct CDR3 sequences, around 16% of them appearing once. Stated time point: newly diagnosed GD, antithyroid drugs for less than 3 months. PBMC RNA was the source of the TCR library. The same sample was also studied in work on T cells in Graves' hyperthyroidism and ophthalmopathy.

The source material was peripheral blood mononuclear cells (PBMCs), sampled at new diagnosis, from a patient treated with antithyroid drugs. These receptors originate from a man in his late teens or twenties with Graves disease.

A few counts support this clonotype. The chain links TRBV4-1 to TRBJ1-2; D unclear. This CDR3 contains 14 residues. Germline CDR1 MGHRA, CDR2 YSYEKL. V was shortened by 0 bases and J by 9 bases, with 14 bases between the two germline ends. Here the CDR3 DNA reads TGCGCCAGCAGCCAAGATCGGGGAAGTTTTAGCTACACCTTC. This translates into CASSQDRGSFSYTF.

This clonotype was counted at least ten times. The chain employs TRBV27 and TRBJ2-2; 8 nucleotides align to TRBD2. The germline V gene encodes CDR1 MNHEY and CDR2 SMNVEV (reference sequence). The ends lost 0 bases at V and 5 bases at J; junction bases unmatched: 5. The length of the CDR3 is 16 residues. The CDR3 nucleotides are TGTGCCAGCAGTTTATCTCCAGCGGGAGCGACCGGGGAGCTGTTTTTT. Translation: CASSLSPAGATGELFF.

This clonotype was observed many times. The CDR3 nucleotides read TGTGCCAGCAGCCCTACAGACTACGAGCAGTACTTC. Encoded protein: CASSPTDYEQYF. V gene TRBV18 combines with J gene TRBJ2-7; D call uncertain. CDR1 and CDR2 (germline): KGHSH, LQKENI. Trimming pared 8 bases from V and 3 bases from J, leaving 11 bases between. The CDR3 is 12 residues long.

This clonotype was counted between two and nine times. The V call is TRBV30, the J call TRBJ2-3, with D possibly being TRBD1 or TRBD2 (5 bases each). The germline gives CDR1 GTSNPN, CDR2 SVGIG (reference sequence). The germline V and J ends were trimmed by 4 bases and 4 bases, with 21 bases remaining between them. The CDR3 is made up of 16 amino acids. The chain's CDR3 is CAWTTWDANRADTQYF. The CDR3 DNA reads TGTGCCTGGACTACCTGGGACGCCAATCGGGCAGATACGCAGTATTTT.

The chain combines TRBV19 with TRBJ1-5; 9 bases map to TRBD1. The CDR3 is 15 amino acids. Germline trimming cut 5 bases from V and 1 base from J; bases unmatched to any gene: 3. The germline gives CDR1 LNHDA, CDR2 SQIVND (reference sequence). CDR3 nucleotide sequence: TGTGCCAGTAGTCGGACAGGGGTGAGCAATCAGCCCCAGCATTTT. It codes for CASSRTGVSNQPQHF.

This clonotype was observed at least ten times. The chain has TRBV4-1 and TRBJ1-2, with 8 bases fitting TRBD1. This CDR3 is 14 amino acids long. Losses at the gene ends were 0 bases for V and 5 bases for J; bases not matched to a gene: 2. Germline V gene lookup returns CDR1 MGHRA and CDR2 YSYEKL. In DNA form, the CDR3 reads TGCGCCAGCAGCCAAGAGGACAGGGAATATGGCTACACCTTC. It yields the protein CASSQEDREYGYTF.

The rearrangement links TRBV29-1 to TRBJ1-4, with a weak D call TRBD1 (6 bases). Germline CDR1 SQVTM, CDR2 ANQGSEA. V was trimmed by 7 bases and J by 4 bases, leaving 13 bases between them. This CDR3 region has 13 residues. CDR3 DNA sequence: TGCAGCGCTAGGGACAAGAATAATGAAAAACTGTTTTTT. This sequence encodes CSARDKNNEKLFF.

This clonotype was recorded at least ten times. The chain joins TRBV5-1 to TRBJ2-7; no clear D gene. Trimming shortened V by 2 bases and J by 2 bases, and 8 bases separated the two germline ends. The CDR3 spans 13 residues. Germline lookup yields CDR1 SGHRS and CDR2 YFSETQ. The CDR3 DNA sequence: TGCGCCAGCAGCTTCGGACGGACCTACGAGCAGTACTTC. This sequence encodes CASSFGRTYEQYF.

This clonotype was counted at least ten times. The rearrangement links TRBV7-9 to TRBJ2-1; 8 nucleotides match TRBD2. V lost 3 bases and J lost 4; bases outside the gene matches: 5. Germline loops: CDR1 SEHNR, CDR2 FQNEAQ (reference sequence). The CDR3 is 15 residues long. CDR3 loop: CASSFTSGVYNEQFF. For the CDR3, the DNA is TGTGCCAGCAGCTTCACTAGCGGAGTTTACAATGAGCAGTTCTTC.

In this sample, this clonotype turned up many times. V is TRBV11-2 and J is TRBJ2-4; D may be TRBD2 (6 bases). The V gene lost 5 bases and the J gene lost 7 bases, with 21 bases spanning the gap. The germline V gene has CDR1 SGHAT and CDR2 FQNNGV. The CDR3 has 16 residues. The CDR3 sequence is CASSGGLSRVVNIQYF. The CDR3 coding sequence is TGTGCCAGCAGCGGGGGACTTTCCCGGGTGGTTAACATTCAGTACTTC. The whole variable domain, remainder taken from reference TRBV11-2 and TRBJ2-4, is EAGVAQSPRYKIIEKRQSVAFWCNPISGHATLYWYQQILGQGPKLLIQFQNNGVVDDSQLPKDRFSAERLKGVDSTLKIQPAKLEDSAVYLCASSGGLSRVVNIQYFGAGTRLSVL.

The chain carries TRBV29-1 and TRBJ1-1; 7 bases agree with TRBD1. Trimming took 3 bases from V and 1 from J; bases not matched to a gene: 5. The CDR3 is 14 amino acids. Per the germline V gene, CDR1 is SQVTM and CDR2 is ANQGSEA. CDR3 amino acids: CSVDPTGKNTEAFF. The CDR3 DNA reads TGCAGCGTTGACCCGACAGGGAAGAACACTGAAGCTTTCTTT.

In this sample, this clonotype turned up many times. J is TRBJ2-7 and V is TRBV6-1; perhaps TRBD1 as D (6 bases). The V and J ends lost 0 bases and 4 bases respectively, with 13 bases between them. Germline V gene sequence: CDR1 MNHNS, CDR2 SASEGT. This CDR3 contains 15 residues. The CDR3 loop is CASSEAAGVGYEQYF. The DNA for the CDR3 is TGTGCCAGCAGTGAAGCGGCAGGGGTAGGGTACGAGCAGTACTTC.

This clonotype was seen a few times. The gene calls are TRBV5-1 and TRBJ1-4; 9 nucleotides agree with TRBD1. Germline lookup yields CDR1 SGHRS and CDR2 YFSETQ. The CDR3 runs to 16 residues. Trimming removed 4 bases from V and 1 base from J; junction bases left unmatched: 5. The CDR3 reads CASSREGQGTNEKLFF. CDR3 DNA: TGCGCCAGCAGCCGAGAGGGACAGGGAACTAATGAAAAACTGTTTTTT. Using reference TRBV5-1 and TRBJ1-4 for the parts outside the CDR3, the full variable domain is KAGVTQTPRYLIKTRGQQVTLSCSPISGHRSVSWYQQTPGQGLQFLFEYFSETQRNKGNFPGRFSGRQFSNSRSEMNVSTLELGDSALYLCASSREGQGTNEKLFFGSGTQLSVL.

This clonotype was counted ten times or more. The chain is built from TRBV30 and TRBJ2-1; D perhaps matches TRBD1 (6 bases). This CDR3 comprises 14 residues. Germline CDR1 reads GTSNPN; CDR2 reads SVGIG (reference sequence). Trimming took 0 bases from V and 4 from J, leaving 10 bases between them. The CDR3 sequence is CAWSVLGQYNEQFF. CDR3 nucleotides: TGTGCCTGGAGTGTTCTAGGACAGTACAATGAGCAGTTCTTC. Using reference TRBV30 and TRBJ2-1 for the parts outside the CDR3, the full variable domain is SQTIHQWPATLVQPVGSPLSLECTVEGTSNPNLYWYRQAAGRGLQLLFYSVGIGQISSEVPQNLSASRPQDRQFILSSKKLLLSDSGFYLCAWSVLGQYNEQFFGPGTRLTVL.

CDR3 protein: CASSPTGGFNTEAFF. In DNA form, the CDR3 reads TGTGCCAGCAGCCCGACAGGGGGTTTTAACACTGAAGCTTTCTTT. V and J are TRBV3-1 and TRBJ1-1; 9 nucleotides agree with TRBD1. The V segment lost 4 bases and the J segment 2 bases; nucleotides outside the gene matches: 5. Germline V CDR1 and CDR2: LGHDT, YNNKEL (reference sequence). The CDR3 extends over 15 amino acids. Based on the CDR3 plus reference TRBV3-1 and TRBJ1-1, the full variable domain is DTAVSQTPKYLVTQMGNDKSIKCEQNLGHDTMYWYKQDSKKFLKIMFSYNNKELIINETVPNRFSPKSPDKAHLNLHINSLELGDSAVYFCASSPTGGFNTEAFFGQGTRLTVV.

The chain carries TRBV20-1 and TRBJ2-7, with 11 bases matching TRBD2. Trimming cost V 6 bases and J 4 bases; bases outside gene matches: 5. The length of the CDR3 is 13 residues. CDR1 and CDR2 from the germline V gene are DFQATT and SNEGSKA (reference sequence). The DNA for the CDR3 is TGCAGTGCGGAAACTAGCGGGAGTTACGAGCAGTACTTC. It is translated as CSAETSGSYEQYF.

This clonotype has a count of ten or more. This sequence joins TRBV12-3 or TRBV12-4 and TRBJ2-3, with a weak D call TRBD2 (6 bases). This CDR3 contains 15 residues. The V end lost 2 bases, the J end lost 2 bases, and 11 bases lay between the germline ends. CDR3 bases: TGTGCCAGCAGTTTATTCGGGACTGCCACAGATACGCAGTATTTT. Protein product: CASSLFGTATDTQYF.

The chain employs TRBV19 and TRBJ1-1, with a tentative D call TRBD1 (5 bases). Trimming left V 5 bases short and J 5 bases short, with 15 bases between. Looked up from germline, CDR1 is LNHDA and CDR2 is SQIVND (reference sequence). CDR3 length: 14 amino acids. CDR3 in DNA: TGTGCCAGTAGTCGAGCTGGGACGAAGACTGAAGCTTTCTTT. Translation gives CASSRAGTKTEAFF.

V usage is TRBV5-1 and J usage is TRBJ2-1; 14 bases map to TRBD2. Germline V lookup: CDR1 SGHRS, CDR2 YFSETQ. The V gene end was trimmed by 7 bases and the J gene end by 6 bases; junction bases not matched to a gene: 3. This CDR3 spans 14 amino acids. The CDR3 is CASQGLAGANEQFF. The CDR3 coding sequence is TGCGCCAGCCAGGGACTAGCGGGGGCCAATGAGCAGTTCTTC.

This clonotype has at least ten counts. V usage is TRBV28 and J usage is TRBJ2-1; TRBD2 matches at 8 bases. Germline lookup yields CDR1 MDHEN and CDR2 SYDVKM. The trim removed 6 bases at V and 2 bases at J, leaving 6 bases unmatched. The CDR3 is made up of 15 amino acids. The CDR3 sequence is CASRPLAVPYNEQFF. CDR3 nucleotide sequence: TGTGCCAGCAGGCCACTAGCGGTACCCTACAATGAGCAGTTCTTC.

The sample holds a few counts of this clonotype. V is TRBV27 and J is TRBJ2-2, with D perhaps given as TRBD1 or TRBD2 (6 bases each). V was clipped by 2 bases and J by 7 bases, with 11 bases between them. This CDR3 comprises 14 residues. The germline gives CDR1 MNHEY, CDR2 SMNVEV (reference sequence). This CDR3 is CASSLGAGHGELFF. The CDR3 nucleotides are TGTGCCAGCAGTTTAGGGGCGGGACACGGGGAGCTGTTTTTT.

This chain joins TRBV24-1 and TRBJ2-5; 7 bases fit TRBD1. V lost 4 bases and J lost 5; bases outside the gene matches: 12. Germline V lookup: CDR1 KGHDR, CDR2 SFDVKD. CDR3 size: 16 residues. In DNA form, the CDR3 reads TGTGCCACCAGTGACCCACTGGACAGGCTTGGGGAGACCCAGTACTTC. Translated, it gives CATSDPLDRLGETQYF.

This clonotype was found a few times. The rearrangement uses TRBV9 and TRBJ2-1; tentatively, D is TRBD2 (5 bases). V lost 1 base and J lost 5, with 19 bases in between. The V gene's germline CDR1 is SGDLS and CDR2 YYNGEE. The CDR3 spans 17 residues. CDR3: CASSVSLKGEGNNEQFF. The DNA for the CDR3 is TGTGCCAGCAGCGTATCGTTGAAGGGAGAAGGGAACAATGAGCAGTTCTTC.

This clonotype appeared many times. The gene calls are TRBV27 and TRBJ2-7; D tentatively fits TRBD1 or TRBD2 (5 bases each). The length of the CDR3 is 14 residues. The V and J ends lost 3 bases and 2 bases respectively, with 11 bases between them. Looked up from germline, CDR1 is MNHEY and CDR2 is SMNVEV (reference sequence). The CDR3 coding sequence is TGTGCCAGCAGTTTGGGACGCAAAACCTACGAGCAGTACTTC. Translating it yields CASSLGRKTYEQYF.

At least ten counts were recorded for this clonotype. The chain employs TRBV27 and TRBJ1-6; TRBD1 agrees at 8 bases. Unmatched junction bases numbered 8, after V lost 6 bases and J lost 10 bases. The CDR3 runs 14 residues. CDR1 MNHEY and CDR2 SMNVEV come from the germline V gene (reference sequence). The CDR3 region has the DNA TGTGCCAGCAGCTCAGGGGGCGGGGGGTCACCCCTCCACTTT. Translated: CASSSGGGGSPLHF.

A few counts support this clonotype. The CDR3 end shows no conserved phenylalanine or tryptophan, and so a read error is likely. This chain uses TRBV2 with TRBJ2-7; unclear D gene. From germline, CDR1 is SNHLY and CDR2 FYNNEI. The V and J ends lost 6 bases and 4 bases respectively, with 4 bases between them. This CDR3 has 10 residues. CDR3 residues: CASSGYEQYL. The DNA for the CDR3 is TGTGCCAGCAGCGGATACGAGCAGTACCTC.